The rows below give T cell receptor beta chains drawn from one sample of a study of T-cell memory formation after mild COVID-19. MiXCR, run by TCRdb on the 5' RACE reads, gives a single entry per CDR3 protein. This sample has about 200,000 distinct CDR3 sequences, with around 9.5% found just once. The sample consisted of PBMCs or a T cell subset sorted from them (not recorded which). These receptor sequences come from a young man who had mild COVID-19 (a few samples of this study predate the infection). Cell type and time point are not known. Each CDR3 is given with its conserved first and last residue. The D gene is left open where the match is weak. Part of the rows lack a size; the others show once, few, many or a class for expanded clones.

D	V	J	size	length	CDR3	DNA
.	TRBV29-1	TRBJ2-7	few	12	CSVESQSYEQYF	TGCAGCGTTGAATCACAGTCTTACGAGCAGTACTTC
.	TRBV10-3	TRBJ2-3	.	15	CAISEFSETADTQYF	TGTGCCATCAGTGAGTTTAGCGAGACGGCAGATACGCAGTATTTT
.	TRBV7-9	TRBJ1-6	many	12	CASSLDHSPLHF	TGTGCCAGCAGCTTAGATCATTCACCCCTCCACTTT
.	TRBV11-2	TRBJ1-1	.	14	CASSLGLANTEAFF	TGTGCCAGCAGCTTGGGACTGGCGAACACTGAAGCTTTCTTT
TRBD2	TRBV12-3/TRBV12-4	TRBJ2-3	few	15	CATGAGGTFTDTQYF	TGTGCCACCGGTGCGGGGGGAACTTTCACAGATACGCAGTATTTT
.	TRBV7-2	TRBJ1-2	.	11	CASSFQYGYTF	TGTGCCAGCAGCTTTCAGTATGGCTACACCTTC
.	TRBV4-2	TRBJ1-4	many	16	CASSQDLSGNNEKLFF	TGTGCCAGCAGCCAAGATTTGTCAGGAAATAATGAAAAACTGTTTTTT
.	TRBV4-3	TRBJ2-2	few	16	CASSQVTGRGYGELFF	TGCGCCAGCAGCCAAGTGACAGGCCGAGGGTACGGGGAGCTGTTTTTT
TRBD2	TRBV7-9	TRBJ2-3	many	14	CASSRGGASDTQYF	TGTGCCAGCAGCCGGGGGGGCGCGTCAGATACGCAGTATTTT
TRBD2	TRBV3-1	TRBJ2-5	.	14	CASSQGLAWETQYF	TGTGCCAGCAGCCAAGGACTAGCTTGGGAGACCCAGTACTTC
.	TRBV27	TRBJ1-1	.	13	CASSFAVDTEAFF	TGTGCCAGCAGTTTCGCGGTCGACACTGAAGCTTTCTTT
TRBD2	TRBV18	TRBJ2-7	few	15	CASSPRGGELYEQYF	TGTGCCAGCTCACCGCGCGGGGGGGAGCTGTACGAGCAGTACTTC
.	TRBV7-2	TRBJ1-2	few	14	CASSFSSANYGYTF	TGTGCCAGCAGCTTCAGTTCAGCTAACTATGGCTACACCTTC
TRBD1	TRBV7-2	TRBJ2-7	.	14	CASSSGTGHHEQYF	TGTGCCAGCAGCTCCGGGACAGGGCACCACGAGCAGTACTTC
.	TRBV6-6	TRBJ1-2	few	14	CASSYSQLNYGYTF	TGTGCCAGCAGTTATTCCCAACTTAACTATGGCTACACCTTC
.	TRBV4-1	TRBJ1-1	.	15	CASSQVGERTVGAFF	TGCGCCAGCAGCCAAGTCGGCGAACGAACTGTAGGAGCTTTCTTT
.	TRBV20-1	TRBJ1-4	few	14	CSASRHPFGEKLFF	TGCAGTGCCTCCAGACACCCATTCGGAGAAAAACTGTTTTTT
TRBD1	TRBV19	TRBJ2-7	.	15	CASSAAGTEFYEQYF	TGTGCCAGTAGTGCAGCCGGGACAGAATTCTACGAGCAGTACTTC
.	TRBV7-2	TRBJ1-1	.	16	CASSPDSPLVSAEAFF	TGTGCCAGCAGCCCGGACAGCCCCTTGGTCAGTGCTGAAGCTTTCTTT
.	TRBV4-2	TRBJ2-4	many	19	CASSQVPGSVYGAKNIQYF	TGTGCCAGCAGCCAAGTCCCAGGGAGCGTTTATGGGGCCAAAAACATTCAGTACTTC
.	TRBV28	TRBJ1-2	few	12	CASTPRGTGYTF	TGTGCCAGCACTCCCCGGGGGACCGGCTACACCTTC
.	TRBV9	TRBJ2-1	few	15	CASSVEGDMRVKKFF	TGTGCCAGCAGCGTAGAGGGGGACATGAGGGTTAAGAAGTTCTTC
.	TRBV19	TRBJ2-6	many	13	CASSIRGSNVLTF	TGTGCCAGTAGTATACGGGGATCCAACGTCCTGACTTTC
TRBD1	TRBV15	TRBJ1-5	.	15	CATSRGGTDAQPQHF	TGTGCCACCAGCAGAGGGGGGACAGATGCTCAGCCCCAGCATTTT
.	TRBV6-2/TRBV6-3	TRBJ1-2	.	13	CASSYSGQYGYTF	TGTGCCAGCAGTTACTCGGGTCAATATGGCTACACCTTC
.	TRBV4-3	TRBJ2-1	few	14	CASSQDGGAREQFF	TGCGCCAGCAGCCAAGACGGAGGGGCTAGGGAGCAGTTCTTC
TRBD2	TRBV7-3	TRBJ2-2	.	14	CASSWTGGTGELFF	TGTGCCAGCAGTTGGACGGGGGGGACCGGGGAGCTGTTTTTT
TRBD2	TRBV11-2	TRBJ2-5	.	15	CASSSPLAGQETQYF	TGTGCCAGCAGCTCCCCGTTAGCGGGGCAAGAGACCCAGTACTTC
.	TRBV11-3	TRBJ2-1	.	13	CASSSRQGGEQFF	TGTGCCAGCAGCTCCAGACAGGGAGGGGAGCAGTTCTTC
.	TRBV11-2	TRBJ2-2	many	14	CASSPTRSAGELFF	TGTGCCAGCAGCCCAACTAGGTCGGCCGGGGAGCTGTTTTTT
TRBD1	TRBV6-5	TRBJ2-5	.	15	CASSSAGQGGETQYF	TGTGCCAGCAGTTCAGCGGGACAGGGAGGAGAGACCCAGTACTTC
.	TRBV7-3	TRBJ2-2	.	17	CASSLRVAGAGTGELFF	TGTGCCAGCAGCTTAAGGGTGGCGGGGGCCGGCACCGGGGAGCTGTTTTTT
TRBD1	TRBV5-4	TRBJ2-2	.	16	CASSFGGTGYTGELFF	TGTGCCAGCAGCTTTGGCGGGACAGGGTACACCGGGGAGCTGTTTTTT
TRBD1	TRBV5-1	TRBJ1-2	few	13	CASARQGVYGYTF	TGCGCCAGCGCACGGCAGGGGGTCTATGGCTACACCTTC
.	TRBV7-2	TRBJ1-6	few	15	CASSFSGTVGSPLHF	TGTGCCAGCAGCTTCAGCGGGACGGTTGGTTCACCCCTCCACTTT
.	TRBV4-3	TRBJ1-1	many	13	CASSQDLGSEAFF	TGCGCCAGCAGCCAAGATCTAGGCAGTGAAGCTTTCTTT
TRBD1	TRBV7-9	TRBJ2-3	many	14	CASSPGTGNDTQYF	TGTGCCAGCAGCCCCGGGACAGGAAACGATACGCAGTATTTT
.	TRBV6-2/TRBV6-3	TRBJ2-7	.	11	CASSNTGEQYF	TGTGCCAGCAGTAACACAGGGGAGCAGTACTTC
TRBD1	TRBV2	TRBJ2-7	many	12	CASSEAQGAEYF	TGTGCCAGCAGTGAAGCCCAGGGGGCAGAGTACTTC
.	TRBV10-3	TRBJ1-5	.	13	CAISGGVRQPQHF	TGTGCCATCAGTGGCGGGGTTCGTCAGCCCCAGCATTTT
.	TRBV7-2	TRBJ2-7	few	12	CASSFAVYEQYF	TGTGCCAGCAGCTTTGCCGTTTACGAGCAGTACTTC
.	TRBV7-2	TRBJ1-6	many	15	CASSPRAGDLSPLHF	TGTGCCAGCAGCCCCCGGGCGGGAGACCTTTCACCCCTCCACTTT
TRBD2	TRBV6-2/TRBV6-3	TRBJ2-7	few	15	CAIRRATGGAYEQYF	TGTGCCATCCGACGAGCTACGGGGGGAGCCTACGAGCAGTACTTC
.	TRBV5-1	TRBJ2-3	many	14	CASSLGTVVDTQYF	TGCGCCAGCAGCTTGGGGACGGTCGTAGATACGCAGTATTTT
.	TRBV20-1	TRBJ2-5	few	13	CSARDPREETQYF	TGCAGTGCTAGAGATCCTAGGGAAGAGACCCAGTACTTC
TRBD1	TRBV6-2/TRBV6-3	TRBJ2-7	.	14	CASRRPGQVYEQYF	TGTGCCAGCCGGCGGCCGGGACAGGTCTACGAGCAGTACTTC
.	TRBV9	TRBJ2-3	.	15	CASSVRDPSTDTQYF	TGTGCCAGCAGCGTCCGGGACCCTAGCACAGATACGCAGTATTTT
.	TRBV6-2/TRBV6-3	TRBJ2-1	many	13	CASSRRAAHEQFF	TGTGCCAGCAGCCGGCGAGCGGCCCATGAGCAGTTCTTC
.	TRBV5-4	TRBJ1-1	.	14	CASSFDGKNTEAFF	TGTGCCAGCAGCTTCGACGGAAAGAACACTGAAGCTTTCTTT
.	TRBV18	TRBJ2-3	.	14	CASSPRDPDDTQYF	TGTGCCAGCTCACCACGGGACCCCGACGATACGCAGTATTTT
TRBD2	TRBV9	TRBJ2-3	few	21	CASSAGAVGGLAGDFTDTQYF	TGTGCCAGCAGCGCCGGAGCTGTAGGGGGACTAGCGGGGGATTTCACAGATACGCAGTATTTT
.	TRBV7-9	TRBJ1-5	few	15	CASSSQGMGNQPQHF	TGTGCCAGCAGCTCCCAGGGCATGGGGAATCAGCCCCAGCATTTT
TRBD1	TRBV7-6	TRBJ1-1	few	13	CASSYHRDSEAFF	TGTGCCAGCAGCTACCACCGGGACAGTGAAGCTTTCTTT
.	TRBV6-5	TRBJ1-4	.	14	CASSYKATNEKLFF	TGTGCCAGCAGTTACAAGGCAACTAATGAAAAACTGTTTTTT
TRBD1	TRBV19	TRBJ1-2	.	13	CASSIGTVYGYTF	TGTGCCAGTAGTATCGGGACAGTTTATGGCTACACCTTC
.	TRBV24-1	TRBJ2-3	.	15	CATSEGGARGDTQYF	TGTGCCACCAGTGAAGGAGGGGCCCGCGGAGATACGCAGTATTTT
TRBD1	TRBV5-1	TRBJ1-1	many	15	CASSPGQGVANEAFF	TGCGCCAGCAGCCCGGGACAGGGCGTTGCCAATGAAGCTTTCTTT
.	TRBV18	TRBJ2-3	many	15	CASSPPMRGEDTQYF	TGTGCCAGCTCACCACCTATGAGGGGGGAAGATACGCAGTATTTT
TRBD1	TRBV6-2/TRBV6-3	TRBJ1-2	.	13	CASSGQGDYGYTF	TGTGCCAGCAGTGGACAGGGGGACTATGGCTACACCTTC
TRBD1	TRBV5-1	TRBJ1-6	.	17	CASSLSPTGGYDSPLHF	TGCGCCAGCAGCCTATCACCGACAGGGGGCTATGATTCACCCCTCCACTTT